This is a list of T cell receptor beta chains from one sample in a study of control samples from healthy donors and cancer patients. Here immunoSEQ multiplex PCR was the method, and the copy in TCRdb shows in-frame clones only, minus some. This table holds tens of thousands of clones, about 87% found once. Input material: blood. The receptor set was obtained from a woman between 65 and 79 years old in good health. Each CDR3 is given with its conserved first and last residue. The order of the fields is J gene, V gene, CDR3 protein.

J: TRBJ2-2; V: TRBV6-5; CDR3: CASSYNRGKVAGELFF
J: TRBJ2-7; V: TRBV15; CDR3: CATSRDQGNEQYF
J: TRBJ1-2; V: TRBV18; CDR3: CASSPQGANYGYTF
J: TRBJ2-7; V: TRBV7-9; CDR3: CASSQGGQTNEQYF
J: TRBJ1-1; V: TRBV3-1/TRBV3-2; CDR3: CASSQRGPSNTEAFF
J: TRBJ2-1; V: TRBV19; CDR3: CASKAGPNEQFF
J: TRBJ2-1; V: TRBV23-1; CDR3: CASSRPTGAFIHYEQFF
J: TRBJ1-1; V: TRBV3-1/TRBV3-2; CDR3: CASSPRGGETEAFF
J: TRBJ2-2; V: TRBV24-1; CDR3: CATSDLGTDWKNTGELFF
J: TRBJ1-5; V: TRBV27; CDR3: CASSLSRSPNQPQHF
J: TRBJ2-7; V: TRBV12-3/TRBV12-4; CDR3: CASKVGNEQYF
J: TRBJ1-2; V: TRBV6-6; CDR3: CASRTWDNYGYTF
J: TRBJ2-5; V: TRBV15; CDR3: CATSRPGTRLETQYF
J: TRBJ2-2; V: TRBV5-1; CDR3: CASSQRTSGSSGELFF
J: TRBJ2-2; V: TRBV7-6; CDR3: CASSLAAGTRTGELFF
J: TRBJ2-5; V: TRBV19; CDR3: CASSLGTSPETQYF
J: TRBJ2-5; V: TRBV6-8; CDR3: CASSCPKSGRQETQYF
J: TRBJ1-2; V: TRBV23-1; CDR3: CASSQPGTEPTLGGYTF
J: TRBJ1-2; V: TRBV12-3/TRBV12-4; CDR3: CASSYTANYGYTF
J: TRBJ1-1; V: TRBV6-6; CDR3: CASSGQGNTEAFF
J: TRBJ1-2; V: TRBV11-2; CDR3: CASKLNRISPYGYTF
J: TRBJ1-1; V: TRBV11-3; CDR3: CASSLEGRSGTEAFF
J: TRBJ1-1; V: TRBV23-1; CDR3: CADLPGPASEAFF
J: TRBJ2-3; V: TRBV3-1/TRBV3-2; CDR3: CASSQRRSTDTQYF
J: TRBJ2-7; V: TRBV7-2; CDR3: CASSLAATYEQYF
J: TRBJ1-2; V: TRBV3-1/TRBV3-2; CDR3: CASSLRTGGYTF
J: TRBJ1-4; V: TRBV2; CDR3: CASRNTGVGDEKLFF
J: TRBJ2-3; V: TRBV6-5; CDR3: CASSSGGVVDTQYF
J: TRBJ2-7; V: TRBV5-8; CDR3: CASSHYEQYF
J: TRBJ2-7; V: TRBV3-1/TRBV3-2; CDR3: CASSQDIEGSYEQYF
J: TRBJ2-2; V: TRBV6-2/TRBV6-3; CDR3: CASSGTRGGELFF
J: TRBJ1-1; V: TRBV5-5; CDR3: CASSLVTVGQAFF
J: TRBJ1-1; V: TRBV5-4; CDR3: CASTSSGQNTEAFF
J: TRBJ1-1; V: TRBV21-1; CDR3: CASRPTDRDNKNTEAFF
J: TRBJ1-3; V: TRBV5-1; CDR3: CASSRGQSSGNTIYF
J: TRBJ1-6; V: TRBV6-5; CDR3: CASSLDRNYNSPLHF
J: TRBJ1-1; V: TRBV5-6; CDR3: CASSLMSTEAFF
J: TRBJ2-1; V: TRBV18; CDR3: CASSPPTGAYNEQFF